The T cell receptor beta chain under discussion was sequenced for a study of OX40 agonist ivuxolimab in advanced cancers. As for the study in general: Dose-escalation cases comprised hepatocellular carcinoma, melanoma, renal cell or head and neck cancer. Cohort: approximately 83% men, mean age 60, aged about 20 to 90.

Broader study findings: In a subset of nonresponders, normalized T-cell clonal expansion was also low.

A remark on this clone: What it binds is not known.

The repertoire was sequenced with immunoSEQ multiplex PCR; TCRdb's copy has only in-frame clones and lacks some. This sample yields 55,000 to 65,000 clones, of which about 85% are seen a single time; over 3.5% belongs to the top ten. Trimming took 5 bases from V and 3 from J; bases not matched to a gene: 5. The germline gives CDR1 KGHSH, CDR2 LQKENI. The CDR3 extends over 16 amino acids. Source: CD4+ or CD8+ T cells sorted from blood, taken in a trial of the OX40 agonist ivuxolimab. The TCR was taken from an adult with an advanced solid tumor such as melanoma, head and neck, liver or kidney cancer. V gene TRBV18 combines with J gene TRBJ2-3; 13 bases fit TRBD2. DNA of the CDR3: TGTGCCAGCTCAAGGACTAGCGGGAGCGTAACAGATACGCAGTATTTT. This encodes CASSRTSGSVTDTQYF.